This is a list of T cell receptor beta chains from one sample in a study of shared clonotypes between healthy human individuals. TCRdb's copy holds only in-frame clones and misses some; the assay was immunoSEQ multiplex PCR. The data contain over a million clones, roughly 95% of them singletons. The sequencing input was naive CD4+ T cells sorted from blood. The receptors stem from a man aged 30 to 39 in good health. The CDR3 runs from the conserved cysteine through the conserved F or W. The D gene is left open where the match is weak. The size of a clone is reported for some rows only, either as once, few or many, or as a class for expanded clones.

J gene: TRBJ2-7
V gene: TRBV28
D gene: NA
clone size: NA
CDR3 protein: CASNLRGVSEQYF
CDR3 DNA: TGTGCCAGCAATTTAAGAGGTGTAAGCGAGCAGTACTTC

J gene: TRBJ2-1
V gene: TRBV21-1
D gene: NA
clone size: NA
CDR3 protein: CASSKGLYRDGNEQFF
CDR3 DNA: TGTGCCAGCAGCAAAGGACTTTACAGGGACGGCAATGAGCAGTTCTTC

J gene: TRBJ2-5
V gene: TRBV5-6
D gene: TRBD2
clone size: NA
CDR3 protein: CASSLRTSGTGETQYF
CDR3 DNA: TGTGCCAGCAGCCTACGTACTAGCGGGACAGGAGAGACCCAGTACTTC

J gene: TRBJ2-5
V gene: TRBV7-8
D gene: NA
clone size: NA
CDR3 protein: CASSSGRAGGETQYF
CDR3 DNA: TGTGCCAGCAGTAGCGGCAGGGCCGGGGGAGAGACCCAGTACTTC

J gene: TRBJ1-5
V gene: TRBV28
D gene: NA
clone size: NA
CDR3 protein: CASSPQGQPQHF
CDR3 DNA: TGTGCCAGCAGTCCTCAGGGGCAGCCCCAGCATTTT

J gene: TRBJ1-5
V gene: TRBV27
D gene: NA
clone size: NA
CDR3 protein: CASSSRRHSNQPQHF
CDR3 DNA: TGTGCCAGCAGCTCCCGGAGGCACTCCAATCAGCCCCAGCATTTT

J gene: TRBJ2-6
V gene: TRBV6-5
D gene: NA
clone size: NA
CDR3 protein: CASRLQGTNVLTF
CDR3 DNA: TGTGCCAGCAGATTACAGGGAACCAACGTCCTGACTTTC

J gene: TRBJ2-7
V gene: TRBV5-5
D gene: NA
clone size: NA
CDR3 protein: CASSLPGFKYEQYF
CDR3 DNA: TGTGCCAGCAGCTTGCCGGGGTTCAAATACGAGCAGTACTTC

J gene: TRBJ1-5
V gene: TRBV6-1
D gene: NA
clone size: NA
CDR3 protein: CASSPLELSQPQHF
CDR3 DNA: TGTGCCAGCAGTCCCTTAGAGCTATCACAGCCCCAGCATTTT

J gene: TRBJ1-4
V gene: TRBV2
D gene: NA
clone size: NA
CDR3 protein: CASSPRPGEKLFF
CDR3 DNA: TGTGCCAGCAGCCCCCGCCCCGGGGAAAAACTGTTTTTT

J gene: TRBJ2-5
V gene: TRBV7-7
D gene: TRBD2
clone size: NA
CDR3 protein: CASSTSGMPQETQYF
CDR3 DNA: TGTGCTAGCAGCACTAGCGGGATGCCCCAAGAGACCCAGTACTTC

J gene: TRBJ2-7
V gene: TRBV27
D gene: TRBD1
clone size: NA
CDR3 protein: CASSLRGTGPDEQYF
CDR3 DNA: TGTGCCAGCAGTTTAAGGGGGACAGGACCGGACGAGCAGTACTTC

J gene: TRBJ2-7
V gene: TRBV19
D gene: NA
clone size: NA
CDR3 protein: CASSRYISYEQYF
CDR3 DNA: TGTGCCAGTAGTAGGTACATCTCCTACGAGCAGTACTTC

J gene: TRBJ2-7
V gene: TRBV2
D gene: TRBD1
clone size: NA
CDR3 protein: CASSPPGQRYYEQYF
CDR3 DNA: TGTGCCAGCAGTCCCCCGGGACAGCGATACTACGAGCAGTACTTC

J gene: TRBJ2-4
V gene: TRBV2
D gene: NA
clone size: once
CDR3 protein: CASSTGPLNIQYF
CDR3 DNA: TGTGCCAGCAGCACGGGGCCCCTAAACATTCAGTACTTC